The present entry profiles one T cell receptor beta chain with its context. The antigen is undetermined. Method: immunoSEQ multiplex PCR; TCRdb's copy keeps in-frame clones and lacks some. Of a few thousand clones in the sample, about 41% were seen once. The data stem from a study of T cell clones after liver transplantation. Study-level background: Until 12-24 months post-transplant, subjects got standard immunosuppression and no induction.

CDR3 length equals 13 residues. V was cut by 8 bases and J by 2 bases, with 12 bases left in between. Germline assignment: CDR1 MNHNS and CDR2 SASEGT. Alloreactive TCRbeta sequences came from sequencing proliferating CFSE-low cells in the MLR. Graft donor PBMCs, splenocytes, lymph-node cells, or third-party PBMCs stimulated pre-transplant recipient cells. Overall study results and limits: Post-transplant time points were not standardized, so conclusions are preliminary.

The source is a human patient who received a liver transplant. Some T cells may be graft donor cells. The sample consisted of CD4+ T cells from cultured PBMCs. V and J are TRBV6-1 and TRBJ2-5; D assignment may be TRBD1 or TRBD2 (5 bases each). This chain's CDR3 is CASQRGEQETQYF. The CDR3 DNA sequence: TGTGCCAGCCAAAGAGGGGAACAAGAGACCCAGTACTTC.